This T cell receptor (beta chain) is from a study of blood T cell repertoires in COVID-19. As for the study in general: Acute and convalescent COVID-19 samples came from the United States, Italy and Spain. Nucleic acid was either cDNA or gDNA, and it came from T cells, B-cell-depleted T cells, or PBMCs.

This clone appeared once. Germline V lookup: CDR1 DFQATT, CDR2 SNEGSKA (reference sequence). This CDR3 has 14 residues. V trimming: 3 bases; J trimming: 3 bases; junction bases outside the gene matches: 6. Study processing details: Reference gene primers were amplified, and this amplification served to estimate nucleated cell counts. Some clones are missing from TCRdb's copy, which holds only in-frame ones; the method was immunoSEQ multiplex PCR. D and trimming were read from the DNA, whereas the V and J calls and clone size are those reported in that table. The profile shows roughly 240,000 clones, less than 90% of them singletons.

Specimen: peripheral blood. The receptor was isolated from a man in his fifties or sixties who had recovered from COVID-19. The chain recombines TRBV20-1 with TRBJ2-5; 8 bases map to TRBD2. This chain's CDR3 is CSASPLAGKETQYF. The DNA of the CDR3 is TGCAGTGCTAGTCCGCTAGCGGGTAAAGAGACCCAGTACTTC.